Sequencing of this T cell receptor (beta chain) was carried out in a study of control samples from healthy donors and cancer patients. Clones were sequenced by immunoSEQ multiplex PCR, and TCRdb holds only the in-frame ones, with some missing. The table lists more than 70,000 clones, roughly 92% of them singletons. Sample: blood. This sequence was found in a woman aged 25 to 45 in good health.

The CDR3 DNA sequence: TGTGCCAGCAGCGGGATACAGGGGGCGTATGGCTACACCTTC. Protein: CASSGIQGAYGYTF. This chain links TRBV3-1 (or the pseudogene TRBV3-2) with TRBJ1-2; 9 bases map to TRBD1. V lost 5 bases, J lost 5 bases, and 6 bases stayed unmatched. The CDR3 is 14 residues long. Germline CDR1 is LGHDT and CDR2 is YNNKEL (reference sequence).